The present T cell receptor beta chain was sequenced within a study of technical replicates of blood from a handful of donors. This CDR3 comprises 16 residues. Germline-derived CDR1 and CDR2 are SGDLS and YYNGEE. V lost 1 base and J 0 bases, leaving 11 bases between the germline ends. The data were produced by immunoSEQ multiplex PCR, yet TCRdb's version contains in-frame clones alone and is incomplete. The table shows roughly 70,000 clones, with 95% to 98% occurring only once. The sequence was collected from a human donor in good health. Sequences were obtained from T cells isolated from PBMCs. The rearrangement uses TRBV9 and TRBJ1-3; a weak D match, TRBD1 (6 bases). DNA of the CDR3: TGTGCCAGCAGCGTATCGGGGGGCCTCTCTGGAAACACCATATATTTT. The encoded protein is CASSVSGGLSGNTIYF.